These 31 T cell receptor beta chains came from one sample sequenced in a study of blood T cell repertoires in COVID-19. The method was immunoSEQ multiplex PCR; TCRdb's version includes in-frame clones alone and lacks a portion of them. The sample records about 87,000 clones, 90% being singletons. Input material: peripheral blood. The receptors originated from a man between 18 and 35 years old with COVID-19, enrolled during active disease.

The chain carries TRBV19 and TRBJ1-5; TRBD1 might be the D (6 bases). Trimming stripped 1 base from V and 2 bases from J, with 9 bases between. The CDR3 extends over 15 amino acids. CDR1 is LNHDA, CDR2 SQIVND, per germline (reference sequence). The CDR3 region is CASSIGGGGNQPQHF. CDR3 coding DNA: TGTGCCAGTAGTATAGGGGGGGGCGGCAATCAGCCCCAGCATTTT. The variable domain in full, with the rest retrieved from reference TRBV19 and TRBJ1-5, is DGGITQSPKYLFRKEGQNVTLSCEQNLNHDAMYWYRQDPGQGLRLIYYSQIVNDFQKGDIAEGYSVSREKKESFPLTVTSAQKNPTAFYLCASSIGGGGNQPQHFGDGTRLSIL.

V is TRBV5-1 and J is TRBJ1-2; no firm D call. CDR3 size: 13 residues. CDR1 SGHRS and CDR2 YFSETQ come from the germline V gene. The V and J ends lost 0 bases and 2 bases respectively, with 5 bases between them. This chain's CDR3 is CASSLGQNYGYTF. The CDR3 nucleotides are TGCGCCAGCAGCTTGGGACAAAACTATGGCTACACCTTC.

V is TRBV19 and J is TRBJ1-5; the D is unclear. CDR1 and CDR2 from the germline V gene are LNHDA and SQIVND (reference sequence). The CDR3 sequence is 15 residues long. V was cut by 5 bases and J by 1 base, with 12 bases left in between. The CDR3 DNA follows: TGTGCCAGTAGTCCCCGGAGAGGCAGCAATCAGCCCCAGCATTTT. This sequence encodes CASSPRRGSNQPQHF.

The CDR3 DNA is TGTGCCACCAGCCCCCCTGGGGCAGGTGCATCAGATACGCAGTATTTT. This encodes CATSPPGAGASDTQYF. The rearrangement links TRBV15 to TRBJ2-3, with a possible D match to TRBD1 (5 bases). Germline V gene lookup returns CDR1 LNHNV and CDR2 YYDKDF (reference sequence). V was clipped by 5 bases and J by 4 bases, with 19 bases between them. The CDR3 totals 16 residues. The full variable domain, rest sourced from reference TRBV15 and TRBJ2-3, is DAMVIQNPRYQVTQFGKPVTLSCSQTLNHNVMYWYQQKSSQAPKLLFHYYDKDFNNEADTPDNFQSRRPNTSFCFLDIRSPGLGDTAMYLCATSPPGAGASDTQYFGPGTRLTVL.

This clone was counted once. The rearrangement joins TRBV5-1 to TRBJ2-2, with a possible D match to TRBD1 (5 bases). This CDR3 contains 15 residues. V lost 1 base and J 3 bases, leaving 10 bases between the germline ends. Germline CDR1 reads SGHRS; CDR2 reads YFSETQ. The CDR3 protein is CASSLKGADTGELFF. The CDR3 bases are TGCGCCAGCAGCTTGAAAGGGGCAGACACCGGGGAGCTGTTTTTT.

This clone has more than one count but fewer than ten. The gene calls are TRBV16 and TRBJ2-1; the match to TRBD2 covers 13 bases. Germline CDR1 KGHSY, CDR2 FQNENV. V lost 2 bases, J lost 7 bases, and 5 bases stayed unmatched. CDR3 length: 16 amino acids. DNA of the CDR3: TGTGCCAGCAGCCAAGGACTAGCGGGAGAAGGAAATGAGCAGTTCTTC. It is translated as CASSQGLAGEGNEQFF.

The J gene is TRBJ2-2, the V gene TRBV5-1; D is uncertain. The V gene lost 0 bases and the J gene lost 6 bases, with 3 bases spanning the gap. The CDR3 is made up of 12 amino acids. Germline lookup yields CDR1 SGHRS and CDR2 YFSETQ. The CDR3: CASSLVAGELFF. The CDR3 DNA is TGCGCCAGCAGCTTGGTCGCCGGGGAGCTGTTTTTT.

The chain combines TRBV7-9 with TRBJ2-2; 12 bases map to TRBD2. Germline V gene sequence: CDR1 SEHNR, CDR2 FQNEAQ (reference sequence). The CDR3 runs 14 residues. The V segment lost 11 bases and the J segment 7 bases; nucleotides outside the gene matches: 8. CDR3 in amino acids: CASGLAGWGGELFF. The CDR3 bases are TGTGCCTCCGGACTAGCGGGATGGGGCGGGGAGCTGTTTTTT.

The chain couples TRBV18 to TRBJ1-3, with TRBD1 matching 7 bases. Germline V CDR1 and CDR2: KGHSH, LQKENI. Trimming cost V 2 bases and J 3 bases; bases outside gene matches: 1. CDR3 size: 14 residues. CDR3 in amino acids: CASSPGTDGNTIYF. CDR3 DNA sequence: TGTGCCAGCTCACCAGGGACAGATGGAAACACCATATATTTT.

About this clone itself: This sample includes further DNA sequences coding for the same CDR3. V is TRBV18 and J is TRBJ2-5, with TRBD2 identical over 13 bases. The germline V gene encodes CDR1 KGHSH and CDR2 LQKENI. Trimming removed 3 bases from V and 4 bases from J; junction bases left unmatched: 2. The CDR3 consists of 15 residues. The chain's CDR3 is CASSPRTSGRETQYF. The CDR3 nucleotides read TGTGCCAGCTCACCCCGGACTAGCGGGAGAGAGACCCAGTACTTC.

The chain is built from TRBV7-9 and TRBJ1-2, with D perhaps TRBD1 (6 bases). This CDR3 has 15 amino acids. Trimming left V 5 bases short and J 0 bases short, with 13 bases between. Germline CDR1 and CDR2: SEHNR and FQNEAQ (reference sequence). The chain's CDR3 is CASSLGGATNYGYTF. DNA for the CDR3: TGTGCCAGCAGCCTTGGGGGGGCCACTAACTATGGCTACACCTTC.

The chain couples TRBV27 to TRBJ2-7, with 7 nucleotides matching TRBD1. The CDR3 is 15 residues long. J lost 5 bases, V lost 3 bases, and 10 bases had no gene match. The germline CDR1 and CDR2 sequences are MNHEY and SMNVEV (reference sequence). This CDR3 reads CASSFLRTGTHEQYF. The CDR3 DNA reads as TGTGCCAGCAGTTTCCTCCGGACAGGTACGCACGAGCAGTACTTC.

The genes are TRBV19 and TRBJ2-1; 7 nucleotides align to TRBD1. This CDR3 has 14 amino acids. Trimming removed 1 base from V and 4 bases from J; junction bases left unmatched: 1. The V gene's germline CDR1 is LNHDA and CDR2 SQIVND (reference sequence). CDR3 nucleotides: TGTGCCAGTAGTATAGGGGACAGTTACAATGAGCAGTTCTTC. Amino acid sequence: CASSIGDSYNEQFF.

This clone was seen only a few times. The rearrangement uses TRBV4-2 and TRBJ2-1; TRBD2 matches 12 bases. V dropped 10 bases and J dropped 3; count of bases not matched to a gene: 7. This CDR3 has 15 amino acids. CDR1 LGHNA and CDR2 YNFKEQ come from the germline V gene. As DNA, the CDR3 is TGTGCCACTAGCGGGAGGGCCTATAACTACAATGAGCAGTTCTTC. It is translated as CATSGRAYNYNEQFF.

On this clone: Germline and junction disagree at one end, which may indicate a read error. V and J are TRBV29-1 and TRBJ1-4; D possibly corresponds to TRBD1 (6 bases). CDR3 length: 14 amino acids. From germline, CDR1 is SQVTM and CDR2 ANQGSEA. The CDR3 sequence is CSVAGTLIGEKLLF. CDR3 sequence (DNA): TGCAGCGTAGCCGGGACACTAATCGGGGAAAAACTGCTTTTT.

The chain joins TRBV5-8 to TRBJ1-1, with D possibly being TRBD1 (5 bases). Germline V gene lookup returns CDR1 SGHTS and CDR2 YDEGEE. The CDR3 runs 15 residues. Trimming pared 3 bases from V and 1 base from J, leaving 13 bases between. The CDR3: CASSSPGRGNTEAFF. In DNA form, the CDR3 reads TGTGCCAGCAGCTCCCCCGGGAGGGGGAACACTGAAGCTTTCTTT.

The CDR3 sequence is CASKGWVQQGTKQETQYF. For the CDR3, the DNA is TGTGCCAGCAAGGGTTGGGTCCAACAGGGGACGAAACAAGAGACCCAGTACTTC. The chain employs TRBV11-2 and TRBJ2-5; TRBD1 matches 7 bases. This CDR3 contains 18 residues. J was trimmed by 2 bases and V by 7 bases; bases with no gene match: 19. Germline V CDR1 and CDR2: SGHAT, FQNNGV.

This rearrangement joins TRBV6-5 to TRBJ1-4; 10 bases match TRBD1. This CDR3 is built from 13 residues. CDR1 is MNHEY and CDR2 is SVGAGI in the germline V gene. Losses at the gene ends were 6 bases for V and 7 bases for J; bases not matched to a gene: 2. This CDR3 is CASSWDRGEKLFF. In DNA form, the CDR3 reads TGTGCCAGCAGCTGGGACAGGGGTGAAAAACTGTTTTTT.

The chain combines TRBV28 with TRBJ2-7, with D unresolved. Trimming took off 4 bases at V and 0 bases at J, with 10 bases between the two ends. Germline CDR1 and CDR2: MDHEN and SYDVKM. The CDR3 sequence is 14 residues long. The DNA for the CDR3 is TGTGCCAGCAGTTATGAACGGTCCTCCTACGAGCAGTACTTC. It translates to CASSYERSSYEQYF.

The chain has TRBV27 and TRBJ1-6, with a weak D call TRBD1 (5 bases). CDR1 MNHEY and CDR2 SMNVEV come from the germline V gene (reference sequence). CDR3 length: 13 residues. V lost 6 bases and J 6 bases, leaving 9 bases between the germline ends. CDR3 sequence reads: CASSWRGNSPLHF. The CDR3 nucleotides read TGTGCCAGCAGCTGGAGGGGTAATTCACCCCTCCACTTT.

The chain has TRBV29-1 and TRBJ2-7; a weak D match, TRBD2 (6 bases). CDR3 size: 13 residues. The germline gives CDR1 SQVTM, CDR2 ANQGSEA. The ends were cut back, 3 bases at V and 0 bases at J, with 9 bases in the middle. CDR3 DNA sequence: TGCAGCGTTGAGGCGGGGAACTCCTACGAGCAGTACTTC. This translates into CSVEAGNSYEQYF.

The chain carries TRBV21-1 and TRBJ2-7; the D call TRBD1 from the table was never checked on the DNA. TRBV21-1 is noted as a pseudogene. The CDR3 is made up of 20 amino acids. For the CDR3, the DNA is TGTGCCAGCAGCAAAGTCTGGCCCACCACAGCAAAGGTCGTCGTCTACGAGCAGTACTTC. Its translation: CASSKVWPTTAKVVVYEQYF.

The chain carries TRBV3-1 (or the pseudogene TRBV3-2) and TRBJ2-1; D is perhaps TRBD2 (5 bases). Germline V gene lookup returns CDR1 LGHDT and CDR2 YNNKEL (reference sequence). The CDR3 runs to 18 residues. V was clipped by 0 bases and J by 0 bases, with 15 bases between them. Here the CDR3 DNA reads TGTGCCAGCAGCCAAGATCGAGGGAGCGGAAGCTCCTACAATGAGCAGTTCTTC. The encoded protein is CASSQDRGSGSSYNEQFF.

The chain links TRBV27 to TRBJ2-2, with 7 bases that match TRBD2. The CDR3 covers 15 residues. In germline, CDR1 is MNHEY, CDR2 SMNVEV (reference sequence). With V trimmed by 6 bases and J by 2 bases, 6 bases remained unmatched. CDR3 nucleotide sequence: TGTGCCAGCAGACCGGCGGGACTAAACACCGGGGAGCTGTTTTTT. Protein product: CASRPAGLNTGELFF.

This rearrangement joins TRBV11-3 to TRBJ2-2, with 8 bases identical to TRBD1. This CDR3 region has 16 residues. CDR1 SGHNT and CDR2 YENEEA come from the germline V gene. V was pared by 3 bases and J by 1 base, with 4 bases of the junction left unmatched. Here the CDR3 DNA reads TGTGCCAGCAGCTTCGGACAGGGCCTGAACACCGGGGAGCTGTTTTTT. Its protein product is CASSFGQGLNTGELFF.

This clone was seen once. The chain joins TRBV18 to TRBJ1-5; TRBD1 matches at 7 bases. This CDR3 comprises 15 residues. V was pared by 5 bases and J by 6 bases, with 10 bases of the junction left unmatched. Germline CDR1 reads KGHSH; CDR2 reads LQKENI. The CDR3 DNA sequence: TGTGCCAGCTCAGAAGACAGGGTCTTTAGTCAGCCCCAGCATTTT. Amino acids: CASSEDRVFSQPQHF.

The V call is TRBV7-2, the J call TRBJ2-5; the D gene is possibly TRBD2 (7 bases). Germline V gene data show CDR1 as SGHTA and CDR2 as FQGNSA. Trimming removed 0 bases from V and 7 bases from J, with 15 bases in between. The CDR3 has 15 residues. CDR3 sequence: CASSLAGQGGGTQYF. The CDR3 DNA sequence: TGTGCCAGCAGCTTAGCGGGACAAGGGGGGGGGACCCAGTACTTC.

CDR3 in DNA: TGTGCCAGCAAGCGCGGCCTAGCGGTAAACATTCAGTACTTC. Protein sequence: CASKRGLAVNIQYF. V and J are TRBV2 and TRBJ2-4; 7 nucleotides line up with TRBD2. The V gene end was trimmed by 7 bases and the J gene end by 6 bases; junction bases not matched to a gene: 9. CDR1 is SNHLY, CDR2 FYNNEI, per germline. CDR3 length equals 14 residues. The entire variable domain, with the rest obtained from reference TRBV2 and TRBJ2-4, is as follows: EPEVTQTPSHQVTQMGQEVILRCVPISNHLYFYWYRQILGQKVEFLVSFYNNEISEKSEIFDDQFSVERPDGSNFTLKIRSTKLEDSAMYFCASKRGLAVNIQYFGAGTRLSVL.

The chain recombines TRBV5-6 with TRBJ1-6; tentatively, D is TRBD1 (6 bases). This CDR3 is built from 15 residues. From germline, CDR1 is SGHDT and CDR2 YYEEEE. The V end lost 2 bases, the J end lost 10 bases, and 16 bases lay between the germline ends. The CDR3, as DNA: TGTGCCAGCAGCTTTGGCAGGGGAATAGGATCACCCCTCCACTTT. Translating it yields CASSFGRGIGSPLHF.

Only one count was recorded for this clone. The chain uses TRBV28 and TRBJ2-7; TRBD2 matches at 7 bases. Losses at the gene ends were 6 bases for V and 2 bases for J; bases not matched to a gene: 7. Germline assignment: CDR1 MDHEN and CDR2 SYDVKM. The length of the CDR3 is 14 residues. The CDR3 here is CASRLAVPTYEQYF. CDR3 bases: TGTGCCAGCAGGCTAGCGGTTCCGACCTACGAGCAGTACTTC.

The V and J genes are TRBV4-3 and TRBJ2-1; D might be TRBD2 (6 bases). This CDR3 region has 15 residues. Trimming took off 0 bases at V and 5 bases at J, with 11 bases between the two ends. CDR1 and CDR2 (germline): LGHNA, YSLEER. CDR3 sequence reads: CASSQDGASDNEQFF. The CDR3 DNA reads as TGCGCCAGCAGCCAAGATGGGGCTAGCGACAATGAGCAGTTCTTC.